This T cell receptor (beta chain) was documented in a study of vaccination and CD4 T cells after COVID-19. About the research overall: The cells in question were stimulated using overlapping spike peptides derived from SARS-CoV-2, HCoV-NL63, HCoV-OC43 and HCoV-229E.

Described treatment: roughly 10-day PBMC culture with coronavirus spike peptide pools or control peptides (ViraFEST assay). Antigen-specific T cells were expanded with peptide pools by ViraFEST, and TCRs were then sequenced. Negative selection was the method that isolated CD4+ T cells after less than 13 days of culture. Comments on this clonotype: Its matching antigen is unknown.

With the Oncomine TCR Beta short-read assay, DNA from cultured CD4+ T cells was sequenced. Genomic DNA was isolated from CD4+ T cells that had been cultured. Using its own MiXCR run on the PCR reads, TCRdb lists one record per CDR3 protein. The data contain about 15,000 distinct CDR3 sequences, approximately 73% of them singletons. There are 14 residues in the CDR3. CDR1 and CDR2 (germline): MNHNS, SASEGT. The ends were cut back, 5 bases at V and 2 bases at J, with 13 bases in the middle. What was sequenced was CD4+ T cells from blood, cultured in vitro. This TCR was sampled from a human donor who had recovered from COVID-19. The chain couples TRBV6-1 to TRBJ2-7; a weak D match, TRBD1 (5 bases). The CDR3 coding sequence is TGTGCCAGCAGTAAACAGGTATTCCCCTACGAGCAGTACTTC. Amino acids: CASSKQVFPYEQYF.